Below, one T cell receptor beta chain is given with its context. Its antigen remains unidentified. Molecular-barcoded quantitative 5'-RACE produced these TCR beta libraries. TCRdb re-called the 5' RACE reads with MiXCR, one entry per CDR3 protein. The sample consists of about 540,000 distinct CDR3 sequences, approximately 11% of them appearing once. V lost 5 bases, J lost 4 bases, and 18 bases lay in between. CDR3 length: 15 amino acids. From germline, CDR1 is DFQATT and CDR2 SNEGSKA (reference sequence). This record comes from a study of CD8 T cells in ankylosing spondylitis. Points from the study as a whole: Apparently characteristic of ankylosing spondylitis blood was a TCR beta motif (roughly eight highly homologous variants). Significant enrichment of disease-linked clones was reportedly seen in matched ankylosing spondylitis synovial fluid. Within peripheral blood, clones linked to disease were CD8+ and relatively rare. Past research had described some motif variants in reactive arthritis synovial fluid and blood.

This sequence joins TRBV20-1 and TRBJ2-1; D not resolved. The sequenced sample was blood, either unsorted or a sorted T cell fraction (not recorded which). The TCR originated in a male donor with ankylosing spondylitis. The CDR3 here is CSASSPRGTYNEQFF. For the CDR3, the DNA is TGCAGTGCTTCCTCACCCCGCGGAACTTACAATGAGCAGTTCTTC.